These 12 T cell receptor beta chains originate from one sample sequenced in a study of T-cell reconstitution after alpha-beta-depleted transplantation in children (dated by TCRdb to the mid-2010s). Libraries came from PCR. The reads were generated on an Illumina HiSeq 2500. TCR library preparation used molecular barcoding, with unique molecular identifiers applied to normalize quantification of the TCRbeta repertoire. Starting from the raw public reads, TCRdb applied fastp trimming at Q25, assembled clones with MiXCR and retained in-frame beta chains. Merged by CDR3 protein, the rows form single entries marked with the most common genes and DNA. The sample table lists 500,000 or so distinct CDR3 sequences, about 10% of them with a count of one. The top ten clones comprise around 15% of the sample. What the treatment or condition label conveys for this sample: allogeneic hematopoietic cell transplantation with graft depleted of TCRalphabeta T cells and CD19 B cells.

Specimen: PBMCs, mostly from graft donor cells, collected 180 days after TCRalphabeta/CD19-depleted stem cell transplant. The source is a female patient aged 2-10 years who had a stem cell transplant for aplastic anemia, so the T cells may come from the graft donor.

This clonotype was counted ten times or more. The J gene is TRBJ2-1, the V gene TRBV20-1; TRBD1 aligns across 10 bases. The CDR3 contains 16 residues. Trimming cost V 5 bases and J 4 bases; bases outside gene matches: 11. CDR1 is DFQATT and CDR2 is SNEGSKA in the germline V gene (reference sequence). The CDR3: CSARGTGAFIYNEQFF. CDR3 sequence (DNA): TGCAGTGCTCGGGGGACAGGGGCCTTTATTTACAATGAGCAGTTCTTC.

The chain links TRBV5-1 to TRBJ2-7; possible D gene TRBD1, 6 bases. V shed 3 bases and J shed 4 bases, with 14 bases lying between them. The CDR3 has 14 residues. Germline assignment: CDR1 SGHRS and CDR2 YFSETQ. CDR3 sequence: CASSSRDTVYEQYF. CDR3 DNA: TGCGCCAGCAGCTCCCGGGACACAGTTTACGAGCAGTACTTC.

J is TRBJ1-1 and V is TRBV28; possibly TRBD1 for D (5 bases). Trimming cost V 3 bases and J 1 base, with 12 bases left between them. The CDR3 is made up of 15 amino acids. CDR1 and CDR2 (germline): MDHEN, SYDVKM. CDR3 amino acids: CASSFLGAGNTEAFF. CDR3 DNA: TGTGCCAGCAGTTTTCTTGGGGCTGGGAACACTGAAGCTTTCTTT.

The chain is built from TRBV18 and TRBJ1-3; no reliable D call. Trimming left V 4 bases short and J 3 bases short, with 7 bases between. The CDR3 length is 13 residues. The germline CDR1 and CDR2 sequences are KGHSH and LQKENI. The CDR3 DNA sequence: TGTGCCAGCTCACATAAGAATGGAAACACCATATATTTT. Protein sequence: CASSHKNGNTIYF. Variable domain in full (rest from reference TRBV18 and TRBJ1-3): NAGVMQNPRHLVRRRGQEARLRCSPMKGHSHVYWYRQLPEEGLKFMVYLQKENIIDESGMPKERFSAEFPKEGPSILRIQQVVRGDSAAYFCASSHKNGNTIYFGEGSWLTVV.

This clonotype was recorded a few times. CDR3 loop: CSAPGPQGAGNQPQHF. Written as DNA, the CDR3 is TGCAGTGCTCCGGGTCCTCAGGGGGCAGGCAATCAGCCCCAGCATTTT. The chain recombines TRBV20-1 with TRBJ1-5; 8 bases align to TRBD1. This CDR3 has 16 residues. After removal of 5 bases from V and 2 bases from J, the junction contained 11 bases not matched to a gene. CDR1 is DFQATT and CDR2 is SNEGSKA in the germline V gene (reference sequence).

This clonotype was counted between two and nine times. The chain has TRBV3-1 and TRBJ2-1, with D possibly TRBD2 on 6 matching bases. CDR1 and CDR2 from the germline V gene are LGHDT and YNNKEL (reference sequence). V shed 0 bases and J shed 7 bases, with 10 bases lying between them. The CDR3 covers 14 residues. CDR3 region: CASSQDPLANEQFF. DNA of the CDR3: TGTGCCAGCAGCCAAGATCCACTAGCAAATGAGCAGTTCTTC.

The chain carries TRBV3-1 and TRBJ1-1; D is unresolved. V was trimmed by 0 bases and J by 5 bases, leaving 10 bases between them. The CDR3 totals 14 residues. The germline V gene encodes CDR1 LGHDT and CDR2 YNNKEL (reference sequence). CDR3 in amino acids: CASSQEGGRTEAFF. The CDR3 region has the DNA TGTGCCAGCAGCCAAGAGGGCGGGAGGACTGAAGCTTTCTTT.

V and J are TRBV20-1 and TRBJ1-5, with 10 bases that match TRBD1. CDR3 size: 15 residues. The ends lost 3 bases at V and 6 bases at J; junction bases unmatched: 8. Per germline, CDR1 DFQATT and CDR2 SNEGSKA (reference sequence). The CDR3 region is CSARDRGAGSQPQHF. In DNA form, the CDR3 reads TGCAGTGCTAGGGACAGGGGGGCTGGGAGTCAGCCCCAGCATTTT.

This clonotype has only a few counts. J is TRBJ2-3 and V is TRBV20-1; 10 bases map to TRBD2. This CDR3 is built from 18 residues. Germline V lookup: CDR1 DFQATT, CDR2 SNEGSKA (reference sequence). J gave up 2 bases and V 0 bases, and 11 bases lay outside the gene matches. CDR3 nucleotides: TGCAGTGCTAGAGATCATTTAGGACTAGCGGTCCTCACAGATACGCAGTATTTT. Residues: CSARDHLGLAVLTDTQYF.

Concerning this clonotype itself: A read error may produce the germline difference seen at one junction end. The genes are TRBV7-2 and TRBJ2-6, with a tentative D call TRBD1 (6 bases). The germline V gene has CDR1 SGHTA and CDR2 FQGNSA. CDR3 length equals 17 residues. The CDR3 bases are TGTGCCAGCAGCTTAAAGCCAGGGGCGGGTGGGGCCAACGGCCTGACTTTC. Its translation is CASSLKPGAGGANGLTF.

This chain joins TRBV28 and TRBJ2-3; D gene uncertain. The germline V gene encodes CDR1 MDHEN and CDR2 SYDVKM. The germline V and J ends were trimmed by 11 bases and 0 bases, with 9 bases remaining between them. CDR3 length: 12 residues. CDR3 coding DNA: TGTGCCGGACGCGGCAGCACAGATACGCAGTATTTT. As protein: CAGRGSTDTQYF.

This chain links TRBV9 with TRBJ2-6, with TRBD2 identical over 10 bases. The V and J ends lost 4 bases and 4 bases, in that order; junction bases with no gene match: 8. Germline V lookup: CDR1 SGDLS, CDR2 YYNGEE. There are 17 residues in the CDR3. The CDR3: CASSQLAGPLGANVLTF. CDR3 DNA: TGTGCCAGCAGCCAACTAGCGGGGCCGCTAGGGGCCAACGTCCTGACTTTC.